This is a list of T cell receptor beta chains from one sample in a study of cytotoxic CD8 clonotypes in ibrutinib-treated CLL. Libraries were prepared by immunoSEQ multiplex PCR; TCRdb keeps only in-frame clonotypes and omits some of them. The repertoire has approximately 200,000 clones, about 72% of them found once; the top ten carry 13%. Sequences were derived from PBMCs, sampled after 24 months of ibrutinib treatment. Receptors originate from a human donor with chronic lymphocytic leukemia. Both conserved end residues are part of each CDR3. Fields, in order: CDR3 protein, J gene, V gene.

CASSQDLSGRGGYNEQFF	TRBJ2-1	TRBV4-1
CASSSGPSQLEQYF	TRBJ2-7	TRBV7-6
CASSSRQEMYEQYF	TRBJ2-7	TRBV27
CASSDQVPGEQFF	TRBJ2-1	TRBV7-8
CASSRRDRAGGTEAFF	TRBJ1-1	TRBV27
CASSQTSGRYNEQFF	TRBJ2-1	TRBV4-1
CASAPGADFRAFF	TRBJ1-1	TRBV12-5
CASSVTATFSYGYTF	TRBJ1-2	TRBV7-9
CASSTGVGYTF	TRBJ1-2	TRBV28
CAWRGFTGIFQNTEAFF	TRBJ1-1	TRBV30
CASSLGGADIQYF	TRBJ2-4	TRBV5-4
CASIRGLAGGYEQYF	TRBJ2-7	TRBV6-5
CASNQRGNTYRHTGELFF	TRBJ2-2	TRBV13
CASGAGLWAGELFF	TRBJ2-2	TRBV9
CASSLGAQSYQPQHF	TRBJ1-5	TRBV7-8
CAWSVGGPSGQPQHF	TRBJ1-5	TRBV30
CASSPPWADTQYF	TRBJ2-3	TRBV7-2
CASRMDNEQFF	TRBJ2-1	TRBV5-6
CASSENSANYGYTF	TRBJ1-2	TRBV2
CASSLKAVGREQYF	TRBJ2-7	TRBV11-2
CASSREMNTEAFF	TRBJ1-1	TRBV5-1
CAWNKGLAVNEQFF	TRBJ2-1	TRBV30
CASSLRQGAYNEQFF	TRBJ2-1	TRBV7-3
CATKTGSYEQYF	TRBJ2-7	TRBV10-2
CASSGTHTRDEQFF	TRBJ2-1	TRBV6-4
CASRNRIQAIYF	TRBJ1-3	TRBV2